The present T cell receptor beta chain was sequenced within a study of blood T cell repertoires in COVID-19. Study in general: The United States, Italy and Spain provided the acute and convalescent COVID-19 samples. Sample material is recorded as cDNA or gDNA derived from T cells, B-cell-depleted T cells, or PBMCs.

The table came from immunoSEQ multiplex PCR; TCRdb's copy has only in-frame clones and leaves some out. The sample includes over 95,000 clones, over 75% of them seen just once. Trimming pared 3 bases from V and 1 base from J, leaving 12 bases between. The CDR3 spans 15 residues. Germline assignment: CDR1 SGHAT and CDR2 FQDESV (reference sequence). This chain uses TRBV11-1 with TRBJ1-1, with a tentative D call TRBD1 (6 bases). The sequence was collected from a woman in her seventies who had recovered from COVID-19. Sequenced sample: peripheral blood. The CDR3 nucleotides are TGTGCCAGCAGCTTTCATGAGGACAGGAACACTGAAGCTTTCTTT. Translating gives CASSFHEDRNTEAFF. Combining the CDR3 with reference TRBV11-1 and TRBJ1-1 gives the whole variable domain EAEVAQSPRYKITEKSQAVAFWCDPISGHATLYWYRQILGQGPELLVQFQDESVVDDSQLPKDRFSAERLKGVDSTLKIQPAELGDSAMYLCASSFHEDRNTEAFFGQGTRLTVV.